This T cell receptor beta chain was recovered during a study of shared clonotypes between healthy human individuals. V lost 4 bases and J 0 bases, leaving 17 bases between the germline ends. Germline V CDR1 and CDR2: SGHDT, YYEEEE. The CDR3 is 17 residues long. The assay was immunoSEQ multiplex PCR, and TCRdb's table has in-frame clones only and misses some. The sample records 1.4 million or so clones, less than 99% being singletons. The receptor was derived from a man aged 25 to 45 in good health. Sequencing used naive CD4+ T cells sorted from blood. Subset in this sample: CD45RA+ positively selected. The J gene is TRBJ2-1, the V gene TRBV5-6, with a possible D match to TRBD2 (6 bases). The CDR3, as DNA: TGTGCCAGCAGCGGGGGTGGTCCGCGGGGCTCCTACAATGAGCAGTTCTTC. Translated: CASSGGGPRGSYNEQFF.